One and the same sample provided the 17 T cell receptor beta chains below, sequenced in a study of early T cells in non-severe SARS-CoV-2 infection. MiXCR, run by TCRdb on the 5' RACE reads, gives a single entry per CDR3 protein. The repertoire holds about 23,000 distinct CDR3 sequences, with around 5.2% as singletons. The sequenced material came from whole blood. The receptors were gathered from an adult who was a healthcare worker with PCR-confirmed SARS-CoV-2 infection or an uninfected control (not recorded which).

This clonotype was seen a few times. The genes are TRBV20-1 and TRBJ1-4; 9 bases agree with TRBD1. The CDR3 spans 15 residues. V dropped 0 bases and J dropped 8; count of bases not matched to a gene: 7. Germline loops: CDR1 DFQATT, CDR2 SNEGSKA (reference sequence). CDR3 in amino acids: CSAREWGQGSEKLFF. In DNA, the CDR3 is TGCAGTGCTAGAGAGTGGGGACAGGGAAGCGAAAAACTGTTTTTT.

This clonotype was recorded at least ten times. The chain combines TRBV6-2 or TRBV6-3 with TRBJ1-5; a weak D match, TRBD1 (5 bases). Between the trimmed V and J ends, which lost 5 bases and 1 base, there was a span of 18 bases. The CDR3 has 17 residues. Germline-derived CDR1 and CDR2 are MNHEY and SVGEGT. The CDR3 DNA reads as TGTGCCAGCAGTCCTACCCCGGCCGGGGGAAGCAATCAGCCCCAGCATTTT. It is translated as CASSPTPAGGSNQPQHF.

The CDR3 is CSVVRGVQETQYF. As DNA, the CDR3 is TGCAGCGTTGTTCGAGGGGTCCAAGAGACCCAGTACTTC. This chain connects TRBV29-1 to TRBJ2-5; the D call may be TRBD1 or TRBD2 (5 bases each). The V and J ends lost 4 bases and 1 base respectively, with 10 bases between them. CDR3 size: 13 residues. Germline V gene data show CDR1 as SQVTM and CDR2 as ANQGSEA.

In this sample, this clonotype turned up many times. The chain has TRBV7-9 and TRBJ2-3; possible D gene TRBD2, 7 bases. This CDR3 spans 15 amino acids. The germline gives CDR1 SEHNR, CDR2 FQNEAQ (reference sequence). The ends were cut back, 3 bases at V and 1 base at J, with 11 bases in the middle. The CDR3 region has the DNA TGTGCCAGCAGCTTCGGGGGGCCGGGCACAGATACGCAGTATTTT. This sequence encodes CASSFGGPGTDTQYF.

This clonotype showed up many times. The V call is TRBV4-3, the J call TRBJ2-4, with 12 bases identical to TRBD1. V was clipped by 3 bases and J by 3 bases; unmatched bases: 9. The length of the CDR3 is 18 residues. Germline V CDR1 and CDR2: LGHNA, YSLEER. The CDR3: CASSQGTGGLVGKNIQYF. CDR3 in DNA: TGCGCCAGCAGCCAGGGGACAGGGGGCTTGGTCGGCAAAAACATTCAGTACTTC.

The chain recombines TRBV11-2 with TRBJ2-5; no clear D. Per the germline V gene, CDR1 is SGHAT and CDR2 is FQNNGV. Trimming took 0 bases from V and 4 from J, leaving 12 bases between them. The CDR3 extends over 15 amino acids. The CDR3 here is CASSLDRGNGETQYF. CDR3 DNA sequence: TGTGCCAGCAGCTTAGATCGCGGTAACGGAGAGACCCAGTACTTC.

This clonotype showed up many times. The chain couples TRBV13 to TRBJ1-1; D uncertain. V lost 2 bases, J lost 1 base, and 11 bases lay in between. CDR1 is PRHDT, CDR2 FYEKMQ, per germline (reference sequence). This CDR3 comprises 15 residues. DNA for the CDR3: TGTGCCAGCAGCTTATATAACCGGCAGAACACTGAAGCTTTCTTT. This translates into CASSLYNRQNTEAFF. The whole variable domain, remainder taken from reference TRBV13 and TRBJ1-1, is AAGVIQSPRHLIKEKRETATLKCYPIPRHDTVYWYQQGPGQDPQFLISFYEKMQSDKGSIPDRFSAQQFSDYHSELNMSSLELGDSALYFCASSLYNRQNTEAFFGQGTRLTVV.

CDR3 region: CASSWRRTGELFF. The CDR3, as DNA: TGTGCCAGCAGTTGGCGCCGCACCGGGGAGCTGTTTTTT. The chain uses TRBV6-5 and TRBJ2-2; D gene uncertain. Germline V CDR1 and CDR2: MNHEY, SVGAGI. Trimming took off 4 bases at V and 4 bases at J, with 7 bases between the two ends. The CDR3 runs 13 residues.

The rearrangement uses TRBV19 and TRBJ2-5; D gene unclear. The V and J ends lost 1 base and 4 bases respectively, with 7 bases between them. CDR3 length: 13 residues. Germline values: CDR1 LNHDA, CDR2 SQIVND (reference sequence). CDR3 sequence: CASSIVDGETQYF. CDR3 DNA: TGTGCCAGTAGTATAGTGGACGGAGAGACCCAGTACTTC.

This clonotype was seen at least ten times. The chain carries TRBV2 and TRBJ2-2, with 8 bases that match TRBD1. This CDR3 is 14 amino acids long. Germline V gives CDR1 SNHLY, CDR2 FYNNEI. V shed 8 bases, J shed 1 base, and the junction held 3 bases outside the gene matches. CDR3 sequence reads: CASEGTGNTGELFF. CDR3 bases: TGTGCCAGCGAGGGGACAGGGAACACCGGGGAGCTGTTTTTT.

This clonotype has ten or more counts. The chain links TRBV27 to TRBJ2-7, with unresolved D. The V end lost 8 bases, the J end lost 1 base, and 9 bases lay between the germline ends. Germline V gene data show CDR1 as MNHEY and CDR2 as SMNVEV (reference sequence). The CDR3 sequence is 12 residues long. This CDR3 reads CASFGRSYEQYF. The CDR3 DNA reads TGTGCCAGCTTCGGACGATCCTACGAGCAGTACTTC.

This clonotype was seen at least ten times. CDR3 DNA: TGCAGCGCAGGGAGGACAGATACGCAGTATTTT. It codes for CSAGRTDTQYF. The chain recombines TRBV29-1 with TRBJ2-3; D might be TRBD2 (6 bases). CDR1 is SQVTM and CDR2 is ANQGSEA in the germline V gene. V lost 7 bases, J lost 3 bases, and 8 bases lay in between. This CDR3 is 11 amino acids long.

This clonotype was observed many times. The chain is built from TRBV11-2 and TRBJ2-3; TRBD2 is a possible D gene (5 bases). V was pared by 0 bases and J by 8 bases, with 15 bases between. The CDR3 has 15 residues. Germline V CDR1 and CDR2: SGHAT, FQNNGV. CDR3 sequence: CASSLDPGSVGTQYF. CDR3 nucleotides: TGTGCCAGCAGCTTAGATCCGGGGTCCGTCGGTACGCAGTATTTT.

This clonotype was observed a few times. The DNA of the CDR3 is TGCGCCAGCACCCTGACGGCTAGCTCCTACAATGAGCAGTTCTTC. Protein: CASTLTASSYNEQFF. The rearrangement joins TRBV5-1 to TRBJ2-1; no firm D call. Between the trimmed V and J ends, which lost 6 bases and 0 bases, there was a span of 13 bases. The CDR3 is 15 amino acids. Germline-derived CDR1 and CDR2 are SGHRS and YFSETQ.

The V call is TRBV4-3, the J call TRBJ1-1, with D maybe TRBD1 (6 bases). The CDR3 has 18 residues. Trimming took off 0 bases at V and 0 bases at J, with 17 bases between the two ends. Germline CDR1 is LGHNA and CDR2 is YSLEER. CDR3 coding DNA: TGCGCCAGCAGCCAAGATCTCGTGGCAGGGGAAATGAACACTGAAGCTTTCTTT. It translates to CASSQDLVAGEMNTEAFF.

This clonotype was seen many times. The chain is built from TRBV18 and TRBJ1-2; TRBD1 matches at 12 bases. The germline CDR1 and CDR2 sequences are KGHSH and LQKENI. The CDR3 runs to 20 residues. V gave up 6 bases and J gave up 2 bases; unmatched junction bases: 19. The CDR3 coding sequence is TGTGCCAGCTCTTCGAGCGCATATCGGGACAGGGGGCTTACGAACTATGGCTACACCTTC. It codes for CASSSSAYRDRGLTNYGYTF.

The V and J genes are TRBV29-1 and TRBJ1-2, with D possibly being TRBD1 (6 bases). Between the trimmed V and J ends, which lost 4 bases and 8 bases, there was a span of 17 bases. The CDR3 contains 13 residues. Germline CDR1 and CDR2: SQVTM and ANQGSEA. Here the CDR3 DNA reads TGCAGCGTTGGGGGGCACACACGGGAGGGCTACACCTTC. It specifies CSVGGHTREGYTF.